The 3 T cell receptor beta chains below were found in one sample sequenced in a study of response to subunit inactivated influenza vaccine. TCRdb fed the RT-PCR reads into MiXCR, producing one record per CDR3 protein. The sample gives a few hundred thousand distinct CDR3 sequences, 12% to 15% of which show up once; roughly 11% is in the top ten. The starting material was PBMCs from blood, obtained 12 days after vaccination. All receptors derive from a man between 45 and 60 years old who received an inactivated influenza vaccine.

This clonotype was counted between two and nine times. The chain recombines TRBV29-1 with TRBJ2-5, with 7 bases identical to TRBD2. The CDR3 has 14 residues. In germline, CDR1 is SQVTM, CDR2 ANQGSEA. J was trimmed by 1 base and V by 4 bases; bases with no gene match: 6. This CDR3 reads CSVAGAGVQETQYF. The CDR3 nucleotides read TGCAGCGTTGCCGGGGCGGGGGTCCAAGAGACCCAGTACTTC.

This clonotype has just a few counts. The genes are TRBV7-2 and TRBJ2-3; 9 positions match TRBD1. CDR1 is SGHTA and CDR2 is FQGNSA in the germline V gene. Unmatched junction bases numbered 4, after V lost 4 bases and J lost 2 bases. CDR3 length equals 15 residues. The CDR3: CASSSGQGYTDTQYF. The CDR3, as DNA: TGTGCCAGCAGCTCCGGACAGGGGTACACAGATACGCAGTATTTT.

This clonotype occurred a few times. The chain combines TRBV12-3 or TRBV12-4 with TRBJ1-2, with D possibly being TRBD1 (5 bases). CDR3 length equals 14 residues. V lost 5 bases and J lost 4, with 14 bases in between. This CDR3 is CASSPTGRAYGYTF. CDR3 bases: TGTGCCAGCAGTCCTACCGGCAGGGCCTATGGCTACACCTTC.